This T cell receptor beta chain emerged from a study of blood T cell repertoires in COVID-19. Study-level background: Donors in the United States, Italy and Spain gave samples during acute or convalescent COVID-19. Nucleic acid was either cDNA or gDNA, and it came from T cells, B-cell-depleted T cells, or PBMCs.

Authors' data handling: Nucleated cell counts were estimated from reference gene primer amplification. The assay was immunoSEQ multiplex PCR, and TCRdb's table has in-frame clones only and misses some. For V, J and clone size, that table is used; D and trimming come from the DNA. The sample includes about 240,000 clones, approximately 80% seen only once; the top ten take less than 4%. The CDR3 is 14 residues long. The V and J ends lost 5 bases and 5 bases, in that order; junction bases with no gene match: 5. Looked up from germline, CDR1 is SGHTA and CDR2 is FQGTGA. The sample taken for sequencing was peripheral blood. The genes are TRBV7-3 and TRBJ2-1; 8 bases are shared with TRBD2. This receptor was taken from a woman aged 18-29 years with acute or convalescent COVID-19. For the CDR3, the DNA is TGTGCCAGCAGCCCGGGACTAGTCCACAATGAGCAGTTCTTC. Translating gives CASSPGLVHNEQFF.